This T cell receptor (beta chain) is drawn from a study of blood T cell repertoires in COVID-19. The method was immunoSEQ multiplex PCR; TCRdb's version includes in-frame clones alone and lacks a portion of them. The repertoire holds about 130,000 clones, around three quarters seen once, with less than 14% in the top ten. The length of the CDR3 is 14 residues. Germline CDR1 reads SGHRS; CDR2 reads YFSETQ. V lost 4 bases and J lost 2; bases outside the gene matches: 5. The sample was peripheral blood. The chain employs TRBV5-1 and TRBJ1-1; 7 nucleotides match TRBD1. The TCR originated in a human donor in a cohort sampled during active COVID-19. The DNA for the CDR3 is TGCGCCAGCAGCCCAGGACAGGAAAACACTGAAGCTTTCTTT. This encodes CASSPGQENTEAFF.